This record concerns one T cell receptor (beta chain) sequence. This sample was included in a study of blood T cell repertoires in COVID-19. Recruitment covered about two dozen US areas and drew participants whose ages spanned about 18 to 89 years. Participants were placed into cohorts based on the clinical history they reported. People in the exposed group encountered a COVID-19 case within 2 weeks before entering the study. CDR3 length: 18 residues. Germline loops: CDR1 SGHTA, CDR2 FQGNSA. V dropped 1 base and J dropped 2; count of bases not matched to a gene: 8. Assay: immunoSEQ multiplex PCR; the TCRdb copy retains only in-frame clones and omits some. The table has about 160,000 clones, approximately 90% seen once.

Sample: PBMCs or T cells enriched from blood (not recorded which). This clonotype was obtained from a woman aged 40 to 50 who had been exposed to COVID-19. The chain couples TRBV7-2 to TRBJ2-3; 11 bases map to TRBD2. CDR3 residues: CASSLVAGTSGYTDTQYF. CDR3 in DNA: TGTGCCAGCAGCTTAGTTGCGGGGACTAGCGGTTACACAGATACGCAGTATTTT.